Here is one T cell receptor beta chain with its context. Its antigen is currently not known. Base qualities are missing; no much larger clone stands one base away. The CDR3 runs 15 amino acids, cysteine and phenylalanine included. Kept here is only the CDR3 DNA, which spans 45 bases and is read in frame from base 1. From V the trimming removes 4 bases and from J it removes 3 bases, while the gene matches leave 3 bases of the junction unaccounted for. The germline V gene (reference sequence) gives CDR1 as SEHNR and CDR2 as FQNEAQ. The CDR3 regions of human TCRbeta chains were analyzed by immunosequencing. The authors processed their data as follows. TCRs in the repertoires were matched against a reference library of SARS-CoV-2-specific TCRs that had been generated with the MIRA antigen-specificity platform. Breadth was defined as the fraction of unique TCRs that were SARS-CoV-2-associated. Depth was defined as the fraction of total T cells that were SARS-CoV-2-associated. Each spike-specific TCR was assigned to its reactive spike region and to a CD4 or CD8 class using the MIRA data. Log10-transformed breadth and depth values were compared by one-way ANOVA with Sidak's multiple comparisons tests. TCRdb re-hosts the immuneACCESS table, in-frame sequences only. Its copies lack some clones; in the studies checked, an unresolved V gene accounts for under half of them, and the cause for the rest is not known. Clone size and V and J calls were adopted from that table, with D and trimming inferred from the DNA. Across this sample there are some 150,000 clones, with around 85% seen only once. The leading ten clones occupy approximately 6.6% of the sample.

This sample is part of a study of T cell responses to AZD1222 COVID-19 vaccine (dated by TCRdb to the early 2020s). Study-level background: A total of around 240 trial participants underwent TCR sequencing, of whom some 210 received two doses of AZD1222 and about 25 received two doses of the MenACWY control vaccine. Trial participants were enrolled by age into 18-55, 56-69 and 70-plus year subgroups, with 148, 28 and 57 TCR-sequenced participants respectively. The study at large found these results: Because no day 14 peak-response samples were available, repertoires were characterized only after the peak T cell response. Conclusions about previously exposed vaccinees were limited because only 5 or 6 AZD1222 recipients were SARS-CoV-2 seropositive at baseline. The vaccine-associated CD4 TCRs covered the entire spike protein, and the dominant responses fell in regions 160-218 and 743-854. A significant rise in spike-specific TCR breadth and depth was observed after two AZD1222 doses relative to day 0 and relative to MenACWY recipients. The 56-69-year group was small, and its depth increase did not reach significance, likely because of low power. Epitopes outside the regions mutated in the B.1.351 and B.1.1.7 variants were reportedly recognized by nearly half of the unique spike-specific TCRs. Participants were mostly white British and included more females than males, and it was suggested by the authors that clonal diversity may have been underestimated.

This sample's time point label indicates: sample from adult after SARS-CoV-2 infection, after symptom onset. Two convalescent COVID-19 patients, sampled after symptom onset from adults with prior SARS-CoV-2 infection, were also TCR-sequenced for comparison. The material was peripheral blood, obtained after recovery from COVID-19. The clonotype comes from an adult who had recovered from COVID-19. The V and J segments used are TRBV7-9 and TRBJ1-4; a stretch of 9 junction bases matches TRBD1. The CDR3 reads CASSWDRAANEKLFF. The DNA sequence follows: TGTGCCAGCAGCTGGGACAGGGCTGCTAATGAAAAACTGTTTTTT.